The 5 T cell receptor beta chains below come from one sample, sequenced in a study of OX40 agonist ivuxolimab in advanced cancers. The library relied on the immunoSEQ multiplex PCR assay. Imported from immuneACCESS, the table was reduced by TCRdb to in-frame sequences with V and J called. These copies leave out some clones; in studies compared against another copy, an unresolved V gene accounts for under half, and the cause of the remainder is not known. In this sample the table shows 70,000 to 80,000 clones, more than 75% of which occur a single time. 0.75% to 1% of the sample is taken by the ten largest. The sequencing here drew on CD4+ or CD8+ T cells sorted from blood, taken in a trial of the OX40 agonist ivuxolimab. The source is an adult with an advanced solid tumor such as melanoma, head and neck, liver or kidney cancer.

The V call is TRBV6-5, the J call TRBJ1-5; 9 bases are a match to TRBD1. This CDR3 has 15 residues. Germline values: CDR1 MNHEY, CDR2 SVGAGI. V was clipped by 5 bases and J by 3 bases; unmatched bases: 5. DNA for the CDR3: TGTGCCAGCAGTGCCGGGACAGGGATCAATCAGCCCCAGCATTTT. This encodes CASSAGTGINQPQHF.

This chain links TRBV7-9 with TRBJ2-5, with TRBD1 matching over 9 bases. CDR1 SEHNR and CDR2 FQNEAQ come from the germline V gene (reference sequence). V shed 4 bases, J shed 5 bases, and the junction held 8 bases outside the gene matches. This CDR3 comprises 15 residues. The CDR3 sequence is CASSSDRGKVETQYF. For the CDR3, the DNA is TGTGCCAGCAGCTCGGACAGGGGCAAAGTGGAGACCCAGTACTTC.

In DNA, the CDR3 is TGTGCCAGCAGCTTATACAGGGATAAGAATGAGCAGTTCTTC. Its translation is CASSLYRDKNEQFF. The V gene is TRBV7-2, the J gene TRBJ2-1; D might be TRBD1 (6 bases). CDR1 is SGHTA, CDR2 FQGNSA, per germline. This CDR3 comprises 14 residues. V was pared by 2 bases and J by 7 bases, with 12 bases between.

The rearrangement joins TRBV11-3 to TRBJ2-2, with 8 nucleotides matching TRBD2. The CDR3 consists of 16 residues. The V and J ends lost 4 bases and 0 bases, in that order; junction bases with no gene match: 4. Germline V gene lookup returns CDR1 SGHNT and CDR2 YENEEA. CDR3 loop: CASSYSAGANTGELFF. The CDR3 nucleotides are TGTGCCAGCAGCTACTCAGCGGGAGCGAACACCGGGGAGCTGTTTTTT.

The CDR3 nucleotides are TGTGCCAGCAGCTACAGGGGAGGGTCCTACAATGAGCAGTTCTTC. Amino acids: CASSYRGGSYNEQFF. The chain carries TRBV5-4 and TRBJ2-1, with D tentatively TRBD1 or TRBD2 (7 bases each). From germline, CDR1 is SGHNT and CDR2 YYREEE (reference sequence). Between the trimmed V and J ends, which lost 3 bases and 1 base, there was a span of 11 bases. The CDR3 spans 15 residues.